Each of the 17 T cell receptor beta chains below was sequenced from the same sample in a study of PD-L1 blockade in urothelial cancer. Time point in this sample: pretreatment peripheral blood. Repertoires were generated with immunoSEQ multiplex PCR, while TCRdb's copy carries only in-frame clones and drops some. The sample contains 40,000 to 60,000 clones, roughly 78% of which appear only once. The source was PBMCs, collected around atezolizumab (anti-PD-L1) treatment. The receptors derive from a man in his 70s with urothelial cancer.

This clone has just one count. The V and J genes are TRBV29-1 and TRBJ1-3; tentative D call: TRBD1 (5 bases). The germline gives CDR1 SQVTM, CDR2 ANQGSEA. The CDR3 length is 17 residues. The V and J ends lost 4 bases and 0 bases respectively, with 19 bases between them. DNA of the CDR3: TGCAGCGTTGTTCTTTCGGGAGGCGGGGGCTCTGGAAACACCATATATTTT. Its translation: CSVVLSGGGGSGNTIYF.

This chain joins TRBV7-9 and TRBJ2-1, with D perhaps matching TRBD2 (5 bases). The CDR3 has 15 residues. V was clipped by 1 base and J by 9 bases, with 16 bases between them. Germline V gene sequence: CDR1 SEHNR, CDR2 FQNEAQ (reference sequence). Here the CDR3 reads CASSLGLASKSEQFF. The DNA of the CDR3 is TGTGCCAGCAGCTTAGGTCTAGCTAGCAAATCTGAGCAGTTCTTC.

This clone was counted once. The rearrangement joins TRBV19 to TRBJ2-3; D perhaps matches TRBD1 (7 bases). CDR3 length: 15 amino acids. Deletions cut 5 bases from V and 4 bases from J, with 16 bases between. Germline V lookup: CDR1 LNHDA, CDR2 SQIVND (reference sequence). CDR3 nucleotide sequence: TGTGCCAGTAGTCTACGACAGGGAGGATCAGATACGCAGTATTTT. Translation: CASSLRQGGSDTQYF.

The chain combines TRBV5-4 with TRBJ2-3; 9 bases are shared with TRBD2. Germline CDR1 and CDR2: SGHNT and YYREEE (reference sequence). The CDR3 length is 15 residues. The V segment lost 10 bases and the J segment 4 bases; nucleotides outside the gene matches: 13. The CDR3 protein is CAGGSGSPSPDTQYF. The CDR3, as DNA: TGTGCCGGAGGTAGCGGGAGCCCCTCCCCAGATACGCAGTATTTT.

V and J are TRBV19 and TRBJ2-7, with 11 bases lining up with TRBD2. CDR3 length: 14 residues. J was trimmed by 3 bases and V by 6 bases; bases with no gene match: 4. CDR1 is LNHDA and CDR2 is SQIVND in the germline V gene (reference sequence). The CDR3 loop is CASRRLAGHYEQYF. CDR3 DNA sequence: TGTGCCAGTAGGCGACTAGCGGGACACTACGAGCAGTACTTC.

The chain links TRBV18 to TRBJ2-7; D perhaps matches TRBD2 (6 bases). V gave up 3 bases and J gave up 6 bases, with 15 bases separating them. Germline lookup yields CDR1 KGHSH and CDR2 LQKENI. This CDR3 comprises 14 residues. The CDR3 DNA sequence: TGTGCCAGCTCACCGGCTAACCGCGGGACCGAGCAGTACTTC. Its protein product is CASSPANRGTEQYF.

The chain employs TRBV27 and TRBJ2-1, with D possibly matching TRBD2 (6 bases). V lost 3 bases and J lost 4, with 10 bases in between. There are 14 residues in the CDR3. Germline V gives CDR1 MNHEY, CDR2 SMNVEV (reference sequence). CDR3 nucleotide sequence: TGTGCCAGCAGTTTTGACGGGGGATACAATGAGCAGTTCTTC. It encodes CASSFDGGYNEQFF.

The chain couples TRBV9 to TRBJ2-5; TRBD1 aligns across 8 bases. Germline loops: CDR1 SGDLS, CDR2 YYNGEE. V lost 2 bases, J lost 5 bases, and 5 bases stayed unmatched. The CDR3 consists of 14 residues. The CDR3 loop reads CASSVSGGAETQYF. In nucleotides, the CDR3 is TGTGCCAGCAGCGTGTCAGGGGGCGCGGAGACCCAGTACTTC.

The chain links TRBV2 to TRBJ1-1, with a possible D match to TRBD1 (6 bases). CDR3 length: 14 amino acids. V gave up 4 bases and J gave up 0 bases, with 9 bases separating them. Germline V lookup: CDR1 SNHLY, CDR2 FYNNEI. The chain's CDR3 is CASSVGGLNTEAFF. CDR3 coding DNA: TGTGCCAGCAGTGTAGGGGGTTTGAACACTGAAGCTTTCTTT.

This clone was seen only a few times. CDR3 in amino acids: CASSPQGAYGYTF. The CDR3 coding sequence is TGTGCCAGCTCCCCTCAGGGGGCCTATGGCTACACCTTC. This chain links TRBV2 with TRBJ1-2; 8 bases match TRBD1. Germline-derived CDR1 and CDR2 are SNHLY and FYNNEI. This CDR3 has 13 amino acids. With 8 bases clipped from V and 4 bases from J, the junction kept 6 bases outside the gene matches.

The chain joins TRBV7-6 to TRBJ2-6, with 9 bases aligning to TRBD1. Germline CDR1 and CDR2: SGHVS and FNYEAQ. The CDR3 covers 16 residues. The trim removed 1 base at V and 9 bases at J, leaving 7 bases unmatched. CDR3 bases: TGTGCCAGCAGCTTAGTGCCACAGGGGGCATTCAACGTCCTGACTTTC. Its protein product is CASSLVPQGAFNVLTF.

The V gene is TRBV19, the J gene TRBJ2-5; 9 bases are shared with TRBD1. CDR1 and CDR2 from the germline V gene are LNHDA and SQIVND (reference sequence). After removal of 6 bases from V and 5 bases from J, the junction contained 4 bases not matched to a gene. This CDR3 has 13 amino acids. The CDR3 is CASSGTGTETQYF. The CDR3 bases are TGTGCCAGTAGCGGGACAGGGACGGAGACCCAGTACTTC.

The gene calls are TRBV6-5 and TRBJ1-3; no clear D. CDR1 and CDR2 from the germline V gene are MNHEY and SVGAGI. V lost 4 bases and J 7 bases, leaving 14 bases between the germline ends. This CDR3 has 14 amino acids. In nucleotides, the CDR3 is TGTGCCAGCAGTTCACCCCGAGCGAGGAACACCATATATTTT. This codes for CASSSPRARNTIYF.

The gene calls are TRBV19 and TRBJ1-1; 7 nucleotides match TRBD1. The CDR3 spans 15 residues. The germline V gene has CDR1 LNHDA and CDR2 SQIVND (reference sequence). J lost 3 bases, V lost 4 bases, and 8 bases had no gene match. Here the CDR3 reads CASSTRSGQYTEAFF. The CDR3 coding sequence is TGTGCCAGTAGTACCAGATCGGGACAGTACACTGAAGCTTTCTTT.

This clone was found once. The chain uses TRBV25-1 and TRBJ1-4, with TRBD1 matching 9 bases. Germline lookup yields CDR1 MGHDK and CDR2 SYGVNS. The CDR3 has 18 residues. V gave up 2 bases and J gave up 4 bases; unmatched junction bases: 11. In DNA, the CDR3 is TGTGCCAGCAGTGAAGCCGGGACAGGGACTACTATTAATGAAAAACTGTTTTTT. It translates to CASSEAGTGTTINEKLFF.

The CDR3 loop reads CASSLGGGMRVYEKLFF. The DNA for the CDR3 is TGCGCCAGCAGCTTGGGTGGGGGGATGAGGGTTTATGAAAAACTGTTTTTT. The chain joins TRBV5-1 to TRBJ1-4; D is possibly TRBD1 (5 bases). CDR1 SGHRS and CDR2 YFSETQ come from the germline V gene. V was shortened by 0 bases and J by 6 bases, with 18 bases between the two germline ends. This CDR3 is built from 17 residues.

V and J are TRBV6-5 and TRBJ2-5, with 9 bases aligning to TRBD2. CDR1 and CDR2 (germline): MNHEY, SVGAGI. The ends lost 6 bases at V and 1 base at J; junction bases unmatched: 3. The CDR3 runs to 14 residues. DNA of the CDR3: TGTGCCAGCAGGATACTAGCGGGCCAAGAGACCCAGTACTTC. Translating it yields CASRILAGQETQYF.